Below, 4 T cell receptor beta chains from the same sample are listed, as sequenced in a study of shared clonotypes between healthy human individuals. Produced via immunoSEQ multiplex PCR; TCRdb's table is partial and in-frame only. The sample holds over a million clones; 65% to 80% are singletons and the top ten take approximately 1.5%. The sample consisted of memory CD4+ T cells sorted from blood. Noted subset: CD45RA-negative fraction. The source of these receptors is a young man in good health.

This clone came up many times. The chain carries TRBV15 and TRBJ1-1; D is possibly TRBD1 (6 bases). Trimming removed 0 bases at V and 9 bases at J, with 8 bases between. From germline, CDR1 is LNHNV and CDR2 YYDKDF (reference sequence). The CDR3 runs to 12 residues. The CDR3 loop reads CATSRDTGKAFF. The CDR3 coding sequence is TGTGCCACCAGCAGAGATACAGGGAAAGCTTTCTTT.

Turning to this clone: At the DNA level, this CDR3 is encoded by other sequences in the same sample as well. The V and J genes are TRBV6-1 and TRBJ2-2; 7 nucleotides agree with TRBD2. With V trimmed by 6 bases and J by 0 bases, 4 bases remained unmatched. This CDR3 is built from 15 residues. Germline-derived CDR1 and CDR2 are MNHNS and SASEGT. The CDR3 spells CASRVAGANTGELFF. In nucleotides, the CDR3 is TGTGCCAGCAGAGTAGCGGGCGCGAACACCGGGGAGCTGTTTTTT.

This clone has more than one count but fewer than ten. The rearrangement uses TRBV10-2 and TRBJ2-5; a weak D match, TRBD1 (6 bases). The V end was cut by 6 bases, the J end by 1 base, with 9 bases between. The CDR3 totals 13 residues. Germline V gene lookup returns CDR1 WSHSY and CDR2 SAAADI. The CDR3 reads CASRTGIQETQYF. DNA for the CDR3: TGCGCCAGCAGAACAGGGATCCAAGAGACCCAGTACTTC.

The chain carries TRBV7-9 and TRBJ1-1, with D possibly TRBD1 on 6 matching bases. V lost 5 bases and J lost 4, with 11 bases in between. The CDR3 consists of 13 residues. The V gene's germline CDR1 is SEHNR and CDR2 FQNEAQ (reference sequence). The CDR3 here is CASSGGGITEAFF. Written as DNA, the CDR3 is TGTGCCAGCAGCGGGGGCGGGATCACTGAAGCTTTCTTT.